Listed below are T cell receptor beta chains from one sample, sequenced in a study of a mutant IDH1 vaccine in newly diagnosed glioma. Sequencing was performed with immunoSEQ multiplex PCR; in TCRdb, only in-frame clones are kept and a portion is missing. The sample holds over 80,000 clones; about 87% are singletons and the top ten take approximately 0.58%. Material: PBMCs, obtained from a glioma patient treated with radiotherapy, temozolomide or both. All receptors derive from a woman in her forties or fifties with glioma. CDR3s include the opening cysteine and the closing phenylalanine or tryptophan. The order of the fields is J gene, clone size, V gene, D gene, CDR3 protein, CDR3 DNA. A D gene is named only where the DNA matches it firmly. A row's size may be missing; if present it is once, few, many or a size class.

j_call: TRBJ2-3; clone_size: -; v_call: TRBV6-1; d_call: -; cdr3_aa: CASSRSRTDTQYF; cdr3_nt: TGTGCCAGCAGTAGGTCTCGCACAGATACGCAGTATTTT
j_call: TRBJ2-1; clone_size: -; v_call: TRBV6-1; d_call: -; cdr3_aa: CASSQYNEQFF; cdr3_nt: TGTGCCAGCAGTCAATACAATGAGCAGTTCTTC
j_call: TRBJ2-3; clone_size: -; v_call: TRBV19; d_call: TRBD2; cdr3_aa: CASSSPRLAGGSTDTQYF; cdr3_nt: TGTGCCAGTAGTAGCCCCAGACTAGCGGGAGGGAGCACAGATACGCAGTATTTT
j_call: TRBJ1-1; clone_size: -; v_call: TRBV19; d_call: -; cdr3_aa: CASSISVNTEAFF; cdr3_nt: TGTGCCAGTAGTATCTCAGTGAACACTGAAGCTTTCTTT
j_call: TRBJ2-7; clone_size: -; v_call: TRBV10-3; d_call: TRBD2; cdr3_aa: CAVRISGSGEQYF; cdr3_nt: TGTGCCGTCCGGATCAGCGGGAGCGGCGAGCAGTACTTC
j_call: TRBJ2-1; clone_size: -; v_call: TRBV5-4; d_call: -; cdr3_aa: CASSSGGVGSYNEQFF; cdr3_nt: TGTGCCAGCAGCTCGGGCGGTGTGGGGTCCTACAATGAGCAGTTCTTC
j_call: TRBJ1-1; clone_size: -; v_call: TRBV11-2; d_call: -; cdr3_aa: CASGLLRRNEAFF; cdr3_nt: TGTGCCAGCGGGCTCCTGCGGAGGAACGAAGCTTTCTTT
j_call: TRBJ1-5; clone_size: -; v_call: TRBV19; d_call: -; cdr3_aa: CASSMDNPRGQPQHF; cdr3_nt: TGTGCCAGTAGCATGGACAACCCCCGAGGGCAGCCCCAGCATTTT
j_call: TRBJ2-1; clone_size: once; v_call: TRBV5-1; d_call: -; cdr3_aa: CASSLAGDNEQFF; cdr3_nt: TGCGCCAGCAGCTTGGCGGGGGACAATGAGCAGTTCTTC
j_call: TRBJ2-3; clone_size: -; v_call: TRBV29-1; d_call: -; cdr3_aa: CSVADTSSTDTQYF; cdr3_nt: TGCAGCGTTGCGGACACCTCTAGCACAGATACGCAGTATTTT
j_call: TRBJ2-7; clone_size: -; v_call: TRBV28; d_call: -; cdr3_aa: CASSEAQKGYEQYF; cdr3_nt: TGTGCCAGCAGTGAGGCTCAAAAGGGGTACGAGCAGTACTTC
j_call: TRBJ2-7; clone_size: -; v_call: TRBV6-6; d_call: -; cdr3_aa: CASSNTYEQYF; cdr3_nt: TGTGCCAGCAGCAACACATACGAGCAGTACTTC
j_call: TRBJ1-3; clone_size: -; v_call: TRBV2; d_call: TRBD1; cdr3_aa: CASSTRDSSGNTIYF; cdr3_nt: TGTGCCAGCAGTACCCGGGACAGCTCTGGAAACACCATATATTTT
j_call: TRBJ2-7; clone_size: -; v_call: TRBV5-1; d_call: -; cdr3_aa: CASSLAFGQYYEQYF; cdr3_nt: TGCGCCAGCAGCTTGGCTTTCGGACAGTACTACGAGCAGTACTTC
j_call: TRBJ2-1; clone_size: -; v_call: TRBV6-5; d_call: -; cdr3_aa: CASSYFLPGGNEQFF; cdr3_nt: TGTGCCAGCAGTTACTTCCTCCCTGGGGGGAATGAGCAGTTCTTC
j_call: TRBJ2-2; clone_size: -; v_call: TRBV6-5; d_call: TRBD1; cdr3_aa: CASSSQTGGTGELFF; cdr3_nt: TGTGCCAGCAGTTCCCAGACAGGGGGCACCGGGGAGCTGTTTTTT
j_call: TRBJ1-1; clone_size: few; v_call: TRBV7-9; d_call: -; cdr3_aa: CAIEKGYTEAFF; cdr3_nt: TGTGCCATCGAAAAGGGCTACACTGAAGCTTTCTTT
j_call: TRBJ1-5; clone_size: -; v_call: TRBV28; d_call: -; cdr3_aa: CASSLSKIGGGAVYSNQPQHF; cdr3_nt: TGTGCCAGCAGTTTATCTAAAATCGGTGGTGGGGCAGTCTATAGCAATCAGCCCCAGCATTTT
j_call: TRBJ2-1; clone_size: -; v_call: TRBV7-9; d_call: -; cdr3_aa: CASSLAGGSEQFF; cdr3_nt: TGTGCCAGCAGCTTAGCGGGGGGATCTGAGCAGTTCTTC
j_call: TRBJ1-4; clone_size: -; v_call: TRBV28; d_call: -; cdr3_aa: CASSLYRVGDEKLFF; cdr3_nt: TGTGCCAGCAGTTTATACCGCGTCGGGGATGAAAAACTGTTTTTT
j_call: TRBJ2-1; clone_size: -; v_call: TRBV19; d_call: -; cdr3_aa: CASSIPDSPYNEQFF; cdr3_nt: TGTGCCAGTAGTATTCCAGATTCCCCCTACAATGAGCAGTTCTTC
j_call: TRBJ2-7; clone_size: -; v_call: TRBV7-8; d_call: -; cdr3_aa: CASSAYRLPSAYEQYF; cdr3_nt: TGTGCCAGCAGCGCCTACCGACTGCCCTCCGCCTACGAGCAGTACTTC
j_call: TRBJ1-1; clone_size: -; v_call: TRBV7-9; d_call: -; cdr3_aa: CASSWGGNTEAFF; cdr3_nt: TGTGCCAGCAGCTGGGGAGGTAATACTGAAGCTTTCTTT
j_call: TRBJ1-2; clone_size: -; v_call: TRBV10-3; d_call: TRBD1; cdr3_aa: CATHGTEEGGYTF; cdr3_nt: TGTGCCACCCACGGGACAGAGGAAGGCGGCTACACCTTC
j_call: TRBJ2-2; clone_size: -; v_call: TRBV10-3; d_call: TRBD2; cdr3_aa: CAISEAAGAGSGELFF; cdr3_nt: TGTGCCATCAGTGAAGCAGCGGGAGCGGGGTCCGGGGAGCTGTTTTTT
j_call: TRBJ2-2; clone_size: -; v_call: TRBV9; d_call: -; cdr3_aa: CASSLSGVTGELFF; cdr3_nt: TGTGCCAGCAGCCTCTCAGGGGTCACCGGGGAGCTGTTTTTT
j_call: TRBJ2-1; clone_size: -; v_call: TRBV10-2; d_call: -; cdr3_aa: CASSPADEQFF; cdr3_nt: TGCGCCAGCTCACCTGCAGATGAGCAGTTCTTC
j_call: TRBJ2-5; clone_size: -; v_call: TRBV28; d_call: -; cdr3_aa: CASSSPNQETQYF; cdr3_nt: TGTGCCAGCAGTTCCCCCAACCAAGAGACCCAGTACTTC
j_call: TRBJ1-2; clone_size: -; v_call: TRBV28; d_call: -; cdr3_aa: CASSSQWGHGYTF; cdr3_nt: TGTGCCAGCAGTTCTCAGTGGGGACATGGCTACACCTTC
j_call: TRBJ2-3; clone_size: -; v_call: TRBV11-3; d_call: TRBD2; cdr3_aa: CASSLGLAGYTDTQYF; cdr3_nt: TGTGCCAGCAGCTTAGGACTAGCGGGATACACAGATACGCAGTATTTT
j_call: TRBJ1-2; clone_size: -; v_call: TRBV6-5; d_call: -; cdr3_aa: CASSYGAGGYTF; cdr3_nt: TGTGCCAGCAGTTACGGGGCGGGGGGCTACACCTTC
j_call: TRBJ2-1; clone_size: once; v_call: TRBV19; d_call: -; cdr3_aa: CASTDWDGEQFF; cdr3_nt: TGTGCCAGTACCGACTGGGACGGTGAGCAGTTCTTC
j_call: TRBJ2-5; clone_size: -; v_call: TRBV2; d_call: -; cdr3_aa: CATRPRDGKETQYF; cdr3_nt: TGTGCCACCCGTCCCCGAGACGGGAAAGAGACCCAGTACTTC
j_call: TRBJ2-7; clone_size: -; v_call: TRBV19; d_call: -; cdr3_aa: CASSIDGSYEQYF; cdr3_nt: TGTGCCAGTAGTATCGACGGCTCCTACGAGCAGTACTTC
j_call: TRBJ2-5; clone_size: -; v_call: TRBV29-1; d_call: -; cdr3_aa: CSVEEWGQETQYF; cdr3_nt: TGCAGCGTTGAAGAGTGGGGGCAAGAGACCCAGTACTTC
j_call: TRBJ2-7; clone_size: -; v_call: TRBV13; d_call: TRBD2; cdr3_aa: CASSSALSGRLGYEQYF; cdr3_nt: TGTGCCAGCAGCTCTGCGTTAAGCGGGAGACTAGGCTACGAGCAGTACTTC
j_call: TRBJ1-3; clone_size: once; v_call: TRBV9; d_call: -; cdr3_aa: CASSVDGAPRGGNTIYF; cdr3_nt: TGTGCCAGCAGCGTAGACGGCGCACCCAGGGGAGGAAACACCATATATTTT
j_call: TRBJ2-7; clone_size: -; v_call: TRBV11-2; d_call: TRBD1; cdr3_aa: CASSSATTGDYEQYF; cdr3_nt: TGTGCCAGCAGCTCAGCAACCACAGGGGACTACGAGCAGTACTTC